The 24 T cell receptor beta chains below all came from one sample that was sequenced in a study of blood T cell repertoires in COVID-19. Here immunoSEQ multiplex PCR was the method, and the copy in TCRdb shows in-frame clones only, minus some. The sample carries approximately 280,000 clones, nearly 90% recorded once. Sequencing input: PBMCs or T cells enriched from blood (not recorded which). The receptors here all came from a woman aged 55-70 years who had recovered from COVID-19.

The chain is built from TRBV10-3 and TRBJ1-2; 8 nucleotides match TRBD1. Trimming at V came to 4 bases and at J to 1 base, leaving 8 bases not matched to a gene. The CDR3 has 16 residues. The V gene's germline CDR1 is ENHRY and CDR2 SYGVKD. Here the CDR3 reads CAISAFEGQGNYGYTF. The CDR3 region has the DNA TGTGCCATCAGTGCCTTCGAAGGACAGGGTAACTATGGCTACACCTTC.

This chain links TRBV7-9 with TRBJ2-2, with TRBD1 identical over 11 bases. The germline gives CDR1 SEHNR, CDR2 FQNEAQ (reference sequence). V gave up 6 bases and J gave up 6 bases; unmatched junction bases: 6. This CDR3 spans 15 amino acids. The CDR3 DNA follows: TGTGCCAGCAGGAAGGGACAGGGGGATCCCGGGGAGCTGTTTTTT. This gives the protein CASRKGQGDPGELFF.

The chain employs TRBV5-1 and TRBJ2-3; D is undetermined. V was clipped by 0 bases and J by 3 bases, with 11 bases between them. The CDR3 has 15 amino acids. In germline, CDR1 is SGHRS, CDR2 YFSETQ. The CDR3 bases are TGCGCCAGCAGCTTGGGAATAGTCGGGACAGATACGCAGTATTTT. It encodes CASSLGIVGTDTQYF.

The chain links TRBV5-1 to TRBJ1-2; a possible D gene is TRBD1 (6 bases). The CDR3 has 14 amino acids. V gave up 9 bases and J gave up 1 base, with 16 bases separating them. Germline V lookup: CDR1 SGHRS, CDR2 YFSETQ. CDR3 DNA sequence: TGCGCCACCCGATCCACACAGGGTAACTATGGCTACACCTTC. It translates to CATRSTQGNYGYTF. Drawing the rest from reference TRBV5-1 and TRBJ1-2, the complete variable domain is KAGVTQTPRYLIKTRGQQVTLSCSPISGHRSVSWYQQTPGQGLQFLFEYFSETQRNKGNFPGRFSGRQFSNSRSEMNVSTLELGDSALYLCATRSTQGNYGYTFGSGTRLTVV.

This sequence joins TRBV28 and TRBJ1-5; D is ambiguous. CDR1 MDHEN and CDR2 SYDVKM come from the germline V gene. The CDR3 loop spans 14 amino acids. Trimming pared 6 bases from V and 0 bases from J, leaving 9 bases between. CDR3 sequence: CASSQRYSNQPQHF. In DNA, the CDR3 is TGTGCCAGCAGCCAACGCTATAGCAATCAGCCCCAGCATTTT.

V usage is TRBV12-3 or TRBV12-4 and J usage is TRBJ2-7; D not resolved. The length of the CDR3 is 12 residues. Trimming shortened V by 1 base and J by 8 bases, and 9 bases separated the two germline ends. CDR3 sequence (DNA): TGTGCCAGCAGTTTAGTCCGCGGTAAGCAGTACTTC. Protein: CASSLVRGKQYF.

The genes are TRBV5-8 and TRBJ1-6, with a weak D call TRBD1 (6 bases). V dropped 2 bases and J dropped 7 bases, with 13 bases sitting between them. CDR1 and CDR2 (germline): SGHTS, YDEGEE. The CDR3 totals 15 residues. The CDR3 is CASSLQQGWNSPLHF. In nucleotides, the CDR3 is TGTGCCAGCAGCTTACAACAGGGATGGAATTCACCCCTCCACTTT.

This clone was found once. The chain uses TRBV6-1 and TRBJ1-5; no clear D gene. In germline, CDR1 is MNHNS, CDR2 SASEGT. Trimming cost V 2 bases and J 3 bases, with 26 bases left between them. The CDR3 length is 20 residues. The CDR3 reads CASSEKPEGSTGGFNQPQHF. The CDR3 nucleotides are TGTGCCAGCAGTGAAAAACCCGAGGGTTCCACGGGCGGTTTCAATCAGCCCCAGCATTTT.

The chain links TRBV11-1 to TRBJ2-5; TRBD2 matches 7 bases. V lost 5 bases, J lost 3 bases, and 6 bases stayed unmatched. This CDR3 spans 14 amino acids. Germline V gene lookup returns CDR1 SGHAT and CDR2 FQDESV (reference sequence). This chain's CDR3 is CASSPGGREETQYF. For the CDR3, the DNA is TGTGCCAGCAGCCCCGGGGGGAGAGAAGAGACCCAGTACTTC.

This chain joins TRBV7-8 and TRBJ1-5; 8 bases agree with TRBD1. V gave up 5 bases and J gave up 7 bases; unmatched junction bases: 7. Germline V CDR1 and CDR2: SGHVS, FQNEAQ. The CDR3 extends over 14 amino acids. The CDR3 loop reads CASSRTGQGQPQHF. CDR3 sequence (DNA): TGTGCCAGCAGCCGTACTGGACAGGGCCAGCCCCAGCATTTT.

The genes are TRBV7-8 and TRBJ2-3; no clear D. Trimming took 5 bases from V and 2 from J, leaving 5 bases between them. Germline CDR1 reads SGHVS; CDR2 reads FQNEAQ. The CDR3 consists of 12 residues. In nucleotides, the CDR3 is TGTGCCAGCAGCCGATACACAGATACGCAGTATTTT. Translated: CASSRYTDTQYF.

A few counts support this clone. This chain joins TRBV4-2 and TRBJ2-3; the D is unclear. The CDR3 loop spans 16 amino acids. The germline V gene has CDR1 LGHNA and CDR2 YNFKEQ. The germline V and J ends were trimmed by 3 bases and 0 bases, with 13 bases remaining between them. CDR3 sequence (DNA): TGTGCCAGCAGCCACGGAGACGAGAGCAGCACAGATACGCAGTATTTT. Its translation is CASSHGDESSTDTQYF.

This chain joins TRBV5-8 and TRBJ1-3; D unclear. Trimming removed 1 base from V and 6 bases from J, with 5 bases in between. Per the germline V gene, CDR1 is SGHTS and CDR2 is YDEGEE. The CDR3 has 12 residues. The CDR3 reads CASSLRVNTIYF. DNA of the CDR3: TGTGCCAGCAGCTTGCGTGTAAACACCATATATTTT.

J is TRBJ1-6 and V is TRBV9; 10 nucleotides line up with TRBD1. The CDR3 runs to 16 residues. Per germline, CDR1 SGDLS and CDR2 YYNGEE. Germline trimming cut 2 bases from V and 7 bases from J; bases unmatched to any gene: 6. CDR3 DNA: TGTGCCAGCAGCGTGATGGGACAGGGGAAGAATTCACCCCTCCACTTT. Amino acid sequence: CASSVMGQGKNSPLHF.

This clone has more than one count but fewer than ten. The V and J genes are TRBV11-2 and TRBJ1-5; TRBD1 agrees at 10 bases. The CDR3 contains 15 residues. Trimming at V came to 5 bases and at J to 1 base, leaving 2 bases not matched to a gene. Germline CDR1 SGHAT, CDR2 FQNNGV. This chain's CDR3 is CASSKTGGSNQPQHF. The CDR3 nucleotides are TGTGCCAGCAGCAAGACAGGGGGCAGCAATCAGCCCCAGCATTTT.

J is TRBJ1-2 and V is TRBV2, with 7 bases matching TRBD1. This CDR3 spans 14 amino acids. V was clipped by 5 bases and J by 4 bases; unmatched bases: 7. Germline CDR1 and CDR2: SNHLY and FYNNEI. CDR3 in DNA: TGTGCCAGCAGTCAACAGGGGTTGGTCTATGGCTACACCTTC. Encoded protein: CASSQQGLVYGYTF.

The chain combines TRBV5-4 with TRBJ2-5; TRBD2 aligns across 7 bases. V was clipped by 7 bases and J by 5 bases; unmatched bases: 11. Germline lookup yields CDR1 SGHNT and CDR2 YYREEE (reference sequence). CDR3 size: 14 residues. CDR3 region: CASLDGGKRETQYF. The CDR3 region has the DNA TGTGCCAGCTTGGACGGGGGGAAGAGGGAGACCCAGTACTTC.

The chain couples TRBV5-1 to TRBJ2-2, with TRBD1 matching 9 bases. This CDR3 has 15 residues. Germline assignment: CDR1 SGHRS and CDR2 YFSETQ. V was pared by 4 bases and J by 6 bases, with 7 bases of the junction left unmatched. CDR3 DNA sequence: TGCGCCAGCAGCCCTCGACAGGGGGGGTCCGGGGAGCTGTTTTTT. Amino acids: CASSPRQGGSGELFF.

CDR3 sequence (DNA): TGTGCCAGTGAACAGGGGCAGGGCGGGGAGCTGTTTTTT. It specifies CASEQGQGGELFF. The V and J genes are TRBV28 and TRBJ2-2; 7 nucleotides line up with TRBD1. Germline CDR1 MDHEN, CDR2 SYDVKM. This CDR3 is 13 amino acids long. Trimming removed 9 bases from V and 7 bases from J; junction bases left unmatched: 8.

The V gene is TRBV30, the J gene TRBJ1-2; TRBD1 might be the D (5 bases). Germline V CDR1 and CDR2: GTSNPN, SVGIG (reference sequence). The CDR3 runs to 16 residues. V lost 0 bases to trimming and J lost 5 bases, with 19 bases between them. This CDR3 reads CAWSVLGVGGRYGYTF. The DNA of the CDR3 is TGTGCCTGGAGTGTACTGGGTGTGGGGGGTCGGTATGGCTACACCTTC.

The V gene is TRBV3-1 (or the pseudogene TRBV3-2), the J gene TRBJ2-2; 12 bases fit TRBD2. V gave up 6 bases and J gave up 7 bases; unmatched junction bases: 9. From germline, CDR1 is LGHDT and CDR2 YNNKEL (reference sequence). The CDR3 runs 16 residues. The CDR3 nucleotides read TGTGCCAGCAGTTACCTAGCGGGAGGGCCCAGCGGGGAGCTGTTTTTT. It specifies CASSYLAGGPSGELFF.

This clone was observed a single time. The gene calls are TRBV28 and TRBJ1-2, with a possible D match to TRBD1 (6 bases). The CDR3 spans 16 residues. Germline V gene sequence: CDR1 MDHEN, CDR2 SYDVKM. V was shortened by 7 bases and J by 2 bases, with 20 bases between the two germline ends. Here the CDR3 DNA reads TGTGCCAGCACCCTAGTAGGGACAACAAAAAACTATGGCTACACCTTC. The encoded protein is CASTLVGTTKNYGYTF.

The V gene is TRBV5-1, the J gene TRBJ2-3, with 8 bases identical to TRBD2. The CDR3 runs to 16 residues. After removal of 3 bases from V and 2 bases from J, the junction contained 8 bases not matched to a gene. Germline CDR1 SGHRS, CDR2 YFSETQ. The CDR3 sequence is CASSSRAGGPTDTQYF. CDR3 in DNA: TGCGCCAGCAGCTCCCGGGCGGGGGGACCCACAGATACGCAGTATTTT.

V usage is TRBV5-1 and J usage is TRBJ2-6; D not certain. V was shortened by 1 base and J by 4 bases, with 6 bases between the two germline ends. The germline CDR1 and CDR2 sequences are SGHRS and YFSETQ. CDR3 size: 14 residues. The CDR3 bases are TGCGCCAGCAGCTTGCGGTCCGGGGCCAACGTCCTGACTTTC. Translating gives CASSLRSGANVLTF.